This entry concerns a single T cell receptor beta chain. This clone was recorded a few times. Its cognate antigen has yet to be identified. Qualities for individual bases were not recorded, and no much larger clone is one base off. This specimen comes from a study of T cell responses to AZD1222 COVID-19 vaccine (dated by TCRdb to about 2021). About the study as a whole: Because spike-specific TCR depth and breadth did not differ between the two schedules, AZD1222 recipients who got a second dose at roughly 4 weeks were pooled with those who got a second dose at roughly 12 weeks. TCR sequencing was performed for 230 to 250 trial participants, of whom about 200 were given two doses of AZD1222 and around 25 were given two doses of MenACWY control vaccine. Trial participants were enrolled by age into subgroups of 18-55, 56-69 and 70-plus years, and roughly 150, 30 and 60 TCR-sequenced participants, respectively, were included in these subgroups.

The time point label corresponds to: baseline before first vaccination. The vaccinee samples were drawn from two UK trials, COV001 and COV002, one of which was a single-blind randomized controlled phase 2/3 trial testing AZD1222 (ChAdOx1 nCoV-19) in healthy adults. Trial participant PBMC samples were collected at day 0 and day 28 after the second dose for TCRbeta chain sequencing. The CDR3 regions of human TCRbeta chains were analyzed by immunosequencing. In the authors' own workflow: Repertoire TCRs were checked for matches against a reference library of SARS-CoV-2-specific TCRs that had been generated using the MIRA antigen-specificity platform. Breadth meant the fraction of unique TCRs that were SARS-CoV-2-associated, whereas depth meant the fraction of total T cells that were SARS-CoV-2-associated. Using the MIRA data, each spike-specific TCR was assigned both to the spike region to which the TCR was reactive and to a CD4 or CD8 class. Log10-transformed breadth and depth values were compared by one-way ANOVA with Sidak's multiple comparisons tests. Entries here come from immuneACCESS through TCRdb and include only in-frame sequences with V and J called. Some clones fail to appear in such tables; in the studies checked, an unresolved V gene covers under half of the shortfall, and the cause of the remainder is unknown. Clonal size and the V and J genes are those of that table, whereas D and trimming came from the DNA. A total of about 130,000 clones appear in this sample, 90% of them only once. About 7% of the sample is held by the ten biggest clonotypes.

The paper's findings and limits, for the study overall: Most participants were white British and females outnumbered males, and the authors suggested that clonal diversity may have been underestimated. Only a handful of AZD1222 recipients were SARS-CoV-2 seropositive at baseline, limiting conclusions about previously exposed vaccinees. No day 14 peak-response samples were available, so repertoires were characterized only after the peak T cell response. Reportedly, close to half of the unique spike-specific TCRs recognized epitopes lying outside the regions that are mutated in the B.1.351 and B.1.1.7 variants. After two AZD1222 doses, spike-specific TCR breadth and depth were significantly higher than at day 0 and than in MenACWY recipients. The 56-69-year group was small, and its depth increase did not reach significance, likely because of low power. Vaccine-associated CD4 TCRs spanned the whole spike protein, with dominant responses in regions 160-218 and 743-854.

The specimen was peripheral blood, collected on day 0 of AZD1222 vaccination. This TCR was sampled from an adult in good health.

In nucleotide form, the sequence is TGTGCCAGCAGTTCGGGACAGGGCCCCAGAGCTTTCTTT. It is translated as CASSSGQGPRAFF. This sequence uses TRBV6-5 and TRBJ1-1; TRBD1 agrees with 9 junctional bases. Per the germline V gene, MNHEY is the CDR1 and SVGAGI is the CDR2. Clipping removes 4 bases from V and 10 bases from J, with 7 as the unmatched junction base count. The CDR3, cysteine through phenylalanine, is 13 amino acids long. The CDR3 DNA has 39 bases and is translated from base 1.